Shown below are 5 T cell receptor beta chains from a single sample sequenced in a study of PD-L1 blockade in urothelial cancer (dated by TCRdb to 2017 to 2019). Libraries came from the immunoSEQ multiplex PCR assay. TCRdb took this table from immuneACCESS and kept in-frame rearrangements with V and J called. Such tables lack part of the clones; where checked against another copy, unresolved V genes explain under half of the gap, and the rest is unexplained. Present in this sample are some 25,000 clones, 70% to 90% of which were seen just once. Together, the top ten hold 30% to 40% of the sample. The sequenced sample was PBMCs, obtained around atezolizumab (anti-PD-L1) treatment. The receptor source for this set is a man aged 60 to 69 with urothelial cancer.

V and J are TRBV5-1 and TRBJ2-5; D possibly corresponds to TRBD2 (5 bases). The germline V gene encodes CDR1 SGHRS and CDR2 YFSETQ. V was cut by 1 base and J by 5 bases, with 12 bases left in between. The CDR3 is made up of 14 amino acids. This CDR3 reads CASSLLSTGETQYF. CDR3 sequence (DNA): TGCGCCAGCAGCTTGCTCAGTACGGGGGAGACCCAGTACTTC.

The chain is built from TRBV7-2 and TRBJ1-1; possibly TRBD1 for D (5 bases). This CDR3 has 15 residues. Germline CDR1 and CDR2: SGHTA and FQGNSA. V lost 0 bases and J 2 bases, leaving 10 bases between the germline ends. The CDR3 loop reads CASSLAGGPNTEAFF. In nucleotides, the CDR3 is TGTGCCAGCAGCTTAGCGGGGGGACCTAACACTGAAGCTTTCTTT.

The chain is built from TRBV5-6 and TRBJ2-3; 8 nucleotides agree with TRBD2. The V gene's germline CDR1 is SGHDT and CDR2 YYEEEE. V lost 2 bases and J lost 5; bases outside the gene matches: 13. This CDR3 region has 17 residues. The CDR3 spells CASSFPVDGAGGDTQYF. Here the CDR3 DNA reads TGTGCCAGCAGCTTCCCCGTGGACGGGGCGGGAGGAGATACGCAGTATTTT.

CDR3 region: CASSLEFSTQYF. Written as DNA, the CDR3 is TGTGCCAGTAGTCTCGAGTTTAGTACGCAGTATTTT. The chain couples TRBV19 to TRBJ2-3; no reliable D call. Germline V gene data show CDR1 as LNHDA and CDR2 as SQIVND (reference sequence). The CDR3 is 12 residues long. V lost 5 bases, J lost 8 bases, and 11 bases lay in between.

This clone was counted only a few times. CDR3 DNA sequence: TGTGCCTGGAGTGGGGACACCTATAATTCACCCCTCCACTTT. Encoded protein: CAWSGDTYNSPLHF. The rearrangement uses TRBV30 and TRBJ1-6, with D possibly being TRBD1 (6 bases). V dropped 1 base and J dropped 2 bases, with 6 bases sitting between them. The germline gives CDR1 GTSNPN, CDR2 SVGIG (reference sequence). This CDR3 has 14 residues.